This T cell receptor beta chain originates from a study of blood T cell repertoires in COVID-19. The germline V gene has CDR1 ENHRY and CDR2 SYGVKD. The CDR3 length is 13 residues. V lost 6 bases to trimming and J lost 7 bases, with 16 bases between them. TCRdb keeps only in-frame clones here, not all; method: immunoSEQ multiplex PCR. The sample lists tens of thousands of clones; over 70% were seen once. What was sequenced was peripheral blood. The gene calls are TRBV10-3 and TRBJ2-7; D is possibly TRBD1 (6 bases). The receptor comes from an older man with active or convalescent COVID-19. Here the CDR3 reads CAISPGQPGEQYF. CDR3 sequence (DNA): TGTGCCATCAGCCCAGGACAGCCTGGGGAGCAGTACTTC.